The next 10 T cell receptor beta chains were all read from a single sample in a study of T cells in Graves' hyperthyroidism and ophthalmopathy. TCR beta CDR3 regions were amplified from RNA. The HTBI primer set drove a first-round RT-PCR of the TCR CDR3. TCRdb re-called the multiplex PCR reads through MiXCR, storing one row per CDR3 protein. The sample holds 400,000 to 500,000 distinct CDR3 sequences, roughly 13% seen once. The sequencing input was blood. Every receptor here comes from a woman younger than 30 with Graves' hyperthyroidism.

The chain recombines TRBV9 with TRBJ2-2; a possible D gene is TRBD2 (6 bases). V was trimmed by 2 bases and J by 7 bases, leaving 24 bases between them. Looked up from germline, CDR1 is SGDLS and CDR2 is YYNGEE. This CDR3 has 18 residues. This CDR3 reads CASSVKAPPEGRSGELFF. The CDR3 DNA is TGTGCCAGCAGCGTTAAGGCGCCGCCGGAGGGGCGAAGCGGGGAGCTGTTTTTT.

This clonotype was seen repeatedly, ten times or more. This rearrangement joins TRBV28 to TRBJ1-1, with D tentatively TRBD1 (5 bases). The V gene lost 1 base and the J gene lost 2 bases, with 14 bases spanning the gap. CDR1 and CDR2 (germline): MDHEN, SYDVKM. The CDR3 has 16 amino acids. Here the CDR3 DNA reads TGTGCCAGCAGTTTATTAGACGGGGGTCGCAACACTGAAGCTTTCTTT. This sequence encodes CASSLLDGGRNTEAFF.

Concerning this clonotype: This could be a read error, since a much larger clone is one nucleotide away. The chain has TRBV19 and TRBJ2-1; D possibly corresponds to TRBD2 (5 bases). The CDR3 length is 15 residues. Germline V gene sequence: CDR1 LNHDA, CDR2 SQIVND (reference sequence). CDR3 in DNA: TGTGCCAGTAGTATAGTAGGGAGCTCCTACAATGGGCAGTTCTTC. Amino acids: CASSIVGSSYNGQFF.

This clonotype came up a few times. The gene calls are TRBV4-1 and TRBJ2-5; D uncertain. Germline V gives CDR1 MGHRA, CDR2 YSYEKL. CDR3 size: 15 residues. V lost 0 bases, J lost 14 bases, and 22 bases lay in between. The CDR3 bases are TGCGCCAGCAGCCAAGATGATGAGCGTAAACAGATCCAATACTTC. Its translation is CASSQDDERKQIQYF.

This clonotype has ten or more counts. The chain joins TRBV5-1 to TRBJ2-1; 11 positions match TRBD1. J gave up 4 bases and V 4 bases, and 4 bases lay outside the gene matches. Germline values: CDR1 SGHRS, CDR2 YFSETQ. CDR3 length: 15 residues. The CDR3 sequence is CASSPGQGGYNEQFF. The CDR3 DNA reads as TGCGCCAGCAGCCCGGGACAGGGGGGGTACAATGAGCAGTTCTTC. Full variable domain (remainder filled in from reference TRBV5-1 and TRBJ2-1): KAGVTQTPRYLIKTRGQQVTLSCSPISGHRSVSWYQQTPGQGLQFLFEYFSETQRNKGNFPGRFSGRQFSNSRSEMNVSTLELGDSALYLCASSPGQGGYNEQFFGPGTRLTVL.

This clonotype was seen at least ten times. This rearrangement joins TRBV2 to TRBJ1-4; D is unclear. V was pared by 6 bases and J by 5 bases, with 16 bases between. Germline CDR1 and CDR2: SNHLY and FYNNEI. The CDR3 runs 15 residues. The CDR3 here is CASSAAGRENEKLFF. For the CDR3, the DNA is TGTGCCAGCAGCGCAGCCGGACGGGAAAATGAAAAACTGTTTTTT.

This clonotype was detected only a few times. The genes are TRBV6-2 or TRBV6-3 and TRBJ2-1; the match to TRBD1 covers 9 bases. Germline V gene data show CDR1 as MNHEY and CDR2 as SVGEGT. The CDR3 covers 15 residues. J gave up 0 bases and V 8 bases, and 5 bases lay outside the gene matches. CDR3 protein: CASGQGTYSYNEQFF. Written as DNA, the CDR3 is TGTGCCAGCGGACAGGGGACATACTCCTACAATGAGCAGTTCTTC.

At least ten counts were recorded for this clonotype. The chain joins TRBV5-1 to TRBJ2-1; TRBD2 agrees at 8 bases. Germline values: CDR1 SGHRS, CDR2 YFSETQ. The V gene end was trimmed by 4 bases and the J gene end by 4 bases; junction bases not matched to a gene: 7. The CDR3 totals 15 residues. The CDR3 nucleotides read TGCGCCAGCAGCCTACTAGCGGCAGTATACAATGAGCAGTTCTTC. Translating gives CASSLLAAVYNEQFF.

This clonotype came up many times. The gene calls are TRBV2 and TRBJ1-5; D remains unclear. Trimming cost V 6 bases and J 0 bases, with 6 bases left between them. CDR1 and CDR2 from the germline V gene are SNHLY and FYNNEI. The CDR3 covers 13 residues. The CDR3: CASSADSNQPQHF. The CDR3 bases are TGTGCCAGCAGCGCAGATAGCAATCAGCCCCAGCATTTT.

The table lists this clonotype with many counts. The chain combines TRBV27 with TRBJ2-7, with 13 bases fitting TRBD2. The CDR3 runs 15 residues. Germline CDR1 reads MNHEY; CDR2 reads SMNVEV (reference sequence). Germline trimming cut 5 bases from V and 7 bases from J; bases unmatched to any gene: 8. The CDR3 nucleotides read TGTGCCAGCAGTGTCGGGACTAGCGGGACCAGAGAGCAGTACTTC. Its translation is CASSVGTSGTREQYF.